Following are 2 T cell receptor beta chains from one sample sequenced in a study of blood T cell repertoires in COVID-19. Here immunoSEQ multiplex PCR was the method, and the copy in TCRdb shows in-frame clones only, minus some. In the table there are 85,000 to 100,000 clones, roughly 80% of which are singletons. What was sequenced was peripheral blood. Source of these receptors: a man aged 50 to 60 who had recovered from COVID-19.

The J gene is TRBJ2-5, the V gene TRBV24-1, with 13 bases fitting TRBD2. This CDR3 contains 15 residues. The trim removed 5 bases at V and 5 bases at J, leaving 4 bases unmatched. The germline V gene encodes CDR1 KGHDR and CDR2 SFDVKD. CDR3 nucleotides: TGTGCCACCAGTGGGACTAGCGGGAGAAGGGAGACCCAGTACTTC. This gives the protein CATSGTSGRRETQYF.

This clone was picked up a small number of times. This chain joins TRBV9 and TRBJ2-2; 7 bases agree with TRBD2. Germline lookup yields CDR1 SGDLS and CDR2 YYNGEE. The CDR3 consists of 15 residues. Trimming cost V 1 base and J 0 bases; bases outside gene matches: 0. The DNA for the CDR3 is TGTGCCAGCAGCGTACGGGGGGCGAACACCGGGGAGCTGTTTTTT. Protein sequence: CASSVRGANTGELFF.